The present entry profiles one T cell receptor (beta chain) with its context. These data originate in a study of OX40 agonist ivuxolimab in advanced cancers. Clones were sequenced by immunoSEQ multiplex PCR, and TCRdb holds only the in-frame ones, with some missing. The sample has about 60,000 clones, 65% to 85% seen once. Germline loops: CDR1 SGHAT, CDR2 FQNNGV. The V end lost 4 bases, the J end lost 8 bases, and 15 bases lay between the germline ends. The CDR3 has 15 amino acids. The chain couples TRBV11-2 to TRBJ1-6; D is perhaps TRBD1 (5 bases). The receptor's source is an adult with an advanced solid tumor such as melanoma, head and neck, liver or kidney cancer. Here the sequenced sample was CD4+ or CD8+ T cells sorted from blood, taken in a trial of the OX40 agonist ivuxolimab. CDR3 nucleotide sequence: TGTGCCAGCAGCTCCGAAGGGGCGTTATATTCACCCCTCCACTTT. It yields the protein CASSSEGALYSPLHF.